The clone carrying this TCR beta chain was recorded many times. Its antigen is currently unknown. TCRdb re-called the 5' RACE reads through MiXCR, storing one row per CDR3 protein. Of hundreds of thousands of distinct CDR3 sequences in the sample, roughly 20% were seen once. The data derive from a study of T-cell memory formation after mild COVID-19. Study-wide background: TCR clusters were largely donor specific.

This CDR3 comprises 16 residues. V shed 5 bases, J shed 2 bases, and the junction held 8 bases outside the gene matches. The germline V gene encodes CDR1 SEHNR and CDR2 FQNEAQ (reference sequence). Study findings and constraints: Most CD4+ clones that shrank were in CM and EM, while CD8+ ones turned up in EMRA.

The V gene is TRBV7-9, the J gene TRBJ2-7; 11 bases match TRBD2. This receptor was identified in an adult woman who had mild COVID-19 (a few samples of this study predate the infection). Cell type and time point are not known. Sequenced input: PBMCs or a T cell subset sorted from them (not recorded which). In nucleotides, the CDR3 is TGTGCCAGCAGCCCGATAGCGGGAGGGTGGACCTACGAGCAGTACTTC. Amino acid sequence: CASSPIAGGWTYEQYF.